This entry is about one T cell receptor beta chain. The CDR3 length is 14 residues. The V segment lost 0 bases and the J segment 5 bases; nucleotides outside the gene matches: 4. Germline CDR1 is SGDLS and CDR2 is YYNGEE. This record comes from a study of shared clonotypes between healthy human individuals. The repertoire was sequenced with immunoSEQ multiplex PCR; TCRdb's copy has only in-frame clones and lacks some. The table shows roughly 1,500,000 clones, with under 99% occurring only once. The specimen was naive CD4+ T cells sorted from blood. Documented subset: CD45RA+ positively selected. This rearrangement joins TRBV9 to TRBJ1-1, with 7 bases matching TRBD1. This clonotype was obtained from a young man in good health. The CDR3 DNA is TGTGCCAGCAGCGTAGAGGAGGGGGCGACTGAAGCTTTCTTT. It yields the protein CASSVEEGATEAFF.